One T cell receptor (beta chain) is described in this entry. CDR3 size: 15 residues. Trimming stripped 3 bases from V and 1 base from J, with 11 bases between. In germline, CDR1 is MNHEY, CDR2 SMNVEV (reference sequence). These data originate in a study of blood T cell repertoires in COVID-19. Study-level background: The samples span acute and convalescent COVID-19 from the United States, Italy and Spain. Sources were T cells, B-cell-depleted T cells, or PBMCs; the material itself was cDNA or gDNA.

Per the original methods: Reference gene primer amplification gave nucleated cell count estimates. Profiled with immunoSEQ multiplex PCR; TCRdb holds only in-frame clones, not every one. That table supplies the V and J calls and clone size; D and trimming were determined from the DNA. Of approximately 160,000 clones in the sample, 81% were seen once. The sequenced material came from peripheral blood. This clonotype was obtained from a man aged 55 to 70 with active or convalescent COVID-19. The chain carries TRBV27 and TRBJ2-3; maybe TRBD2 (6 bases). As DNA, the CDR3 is TGTGCCAGCAGTTTGGGGGGATATCGCACAGATACGCAGTATTTT. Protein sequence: CASSLGGYRTDTQYF.